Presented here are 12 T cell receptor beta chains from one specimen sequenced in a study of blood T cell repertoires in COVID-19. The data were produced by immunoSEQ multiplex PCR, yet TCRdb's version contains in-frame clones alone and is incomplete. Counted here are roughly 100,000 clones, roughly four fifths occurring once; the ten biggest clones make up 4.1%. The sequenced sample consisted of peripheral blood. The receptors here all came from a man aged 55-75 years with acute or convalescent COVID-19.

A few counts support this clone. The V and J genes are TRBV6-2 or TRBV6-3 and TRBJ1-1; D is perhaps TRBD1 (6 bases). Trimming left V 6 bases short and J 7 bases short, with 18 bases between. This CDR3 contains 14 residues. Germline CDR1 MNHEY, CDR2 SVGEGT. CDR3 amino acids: CASSPSLGGGEAFF. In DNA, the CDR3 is TGTGCCAGCAGCCCCTCCCTAGGGGGGGGTGAAGCTTTCTTT.

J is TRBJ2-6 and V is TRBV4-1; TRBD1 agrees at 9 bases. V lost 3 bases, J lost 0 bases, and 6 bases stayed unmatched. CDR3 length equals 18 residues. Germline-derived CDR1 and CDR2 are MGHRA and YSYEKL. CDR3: CASSHRGGQGSGANVLTF. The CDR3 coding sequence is TGCGCCAGCAGCCATAGAGGGGGACAGGGCTCTGGGGCCAACGTCCTGACTTTC.

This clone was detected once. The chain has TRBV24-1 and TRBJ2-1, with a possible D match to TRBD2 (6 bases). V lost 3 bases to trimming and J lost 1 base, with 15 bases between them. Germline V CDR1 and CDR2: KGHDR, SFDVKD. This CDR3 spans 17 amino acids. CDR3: CATSDRWAGRSYNEQFF. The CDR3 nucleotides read TGTGCCACCAGTGATAGGTGGGCGGGACGTTCCTACAATGAGCAGTTCTTC.

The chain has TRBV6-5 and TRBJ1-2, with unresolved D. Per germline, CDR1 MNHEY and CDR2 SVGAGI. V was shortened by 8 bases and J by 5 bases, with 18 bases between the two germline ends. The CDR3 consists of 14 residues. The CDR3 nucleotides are TGTGCCAGCGTACTAGTCAGAAAAGGATATGGCTACACCTTC. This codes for CASVLVRKGYGYTF.

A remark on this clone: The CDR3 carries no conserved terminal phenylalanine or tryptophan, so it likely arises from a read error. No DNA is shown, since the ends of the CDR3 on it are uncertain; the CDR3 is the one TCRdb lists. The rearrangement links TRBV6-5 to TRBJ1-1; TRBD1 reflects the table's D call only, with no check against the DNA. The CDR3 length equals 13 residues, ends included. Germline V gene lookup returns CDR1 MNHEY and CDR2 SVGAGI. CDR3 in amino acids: CASTQGDLFSGIL.

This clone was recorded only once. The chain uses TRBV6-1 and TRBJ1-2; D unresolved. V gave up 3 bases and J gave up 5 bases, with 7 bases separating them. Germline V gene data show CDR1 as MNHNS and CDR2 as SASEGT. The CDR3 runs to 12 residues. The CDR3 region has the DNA TGTGCCAGCAGTGATACGACTTATGGCTACACCTTC. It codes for CASSDTTYGYTF.

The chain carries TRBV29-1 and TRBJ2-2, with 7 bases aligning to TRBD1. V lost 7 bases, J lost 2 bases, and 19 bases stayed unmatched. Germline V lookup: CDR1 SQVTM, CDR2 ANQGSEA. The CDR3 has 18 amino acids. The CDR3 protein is CSAGGKMTGRVNTGELFF. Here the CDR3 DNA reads TGCAGCGCCGGCGGAAAAATGACAGGGCGGGTAAACACCGGGGAGCTGTTTTTT.

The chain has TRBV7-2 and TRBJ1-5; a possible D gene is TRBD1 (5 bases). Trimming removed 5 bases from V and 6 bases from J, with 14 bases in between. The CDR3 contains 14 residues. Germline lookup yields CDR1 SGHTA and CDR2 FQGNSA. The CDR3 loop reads CASSLDAGGQPQHF. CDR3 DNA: TGTGCCAGCAGCCTAGACGCGGGGGGTCAGCCCCAGCATTTT.

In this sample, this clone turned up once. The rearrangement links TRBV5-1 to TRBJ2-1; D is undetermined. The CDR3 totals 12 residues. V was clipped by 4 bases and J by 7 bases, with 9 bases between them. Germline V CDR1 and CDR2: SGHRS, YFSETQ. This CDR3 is CASSETGNEQFF. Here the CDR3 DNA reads TGCGCCAGCAGCGAGACTGGGAATGAGCAGTTCTTC.

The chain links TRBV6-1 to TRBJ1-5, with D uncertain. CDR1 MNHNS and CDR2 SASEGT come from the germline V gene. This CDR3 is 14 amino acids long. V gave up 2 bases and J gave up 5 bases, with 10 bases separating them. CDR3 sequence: CASSERGPHQPQHF. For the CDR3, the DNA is TGTGCCAGCAGTGAAAGAGGGCCCCATCAGCCCCAGCATTTT.

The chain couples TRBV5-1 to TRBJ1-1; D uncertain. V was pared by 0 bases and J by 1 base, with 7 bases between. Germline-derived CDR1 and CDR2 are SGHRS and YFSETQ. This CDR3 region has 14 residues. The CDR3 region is CASSLANRNTEAFF. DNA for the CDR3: TGCGCCAGCAGCTTGGCCAACAGGAACACTGAAGCTTTCTTT.

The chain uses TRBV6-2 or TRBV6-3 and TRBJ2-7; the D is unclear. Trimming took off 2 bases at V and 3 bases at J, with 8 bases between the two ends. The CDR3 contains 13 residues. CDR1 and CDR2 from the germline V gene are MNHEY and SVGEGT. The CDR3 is CASSYLGVYEQYV. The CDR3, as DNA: TGTGCCAGCAGTTACCTAGGCGTCTACGAGCAGTACGTC.